This T cell receptor (beta chain) derives from a study of T cells after posttransplantation cyclophosphamide. Busulfan-fludarabine conditioning, marrow transplant, and cyclophosphamide on days +3 and +4 were administered. Clones were sequenced by immunoSEQ multiplex PCR, and TCRdb holds only the in-frame ones, with some missing. Listed here are under 9,000 clones without any singletons, the top ten holding 45% to 55%. On this clone: As yet, its antigen is unknown.

Regarding the study as a whole: Later post-transplant blood repertoires were often dominated by donor CD8+ memory clones. Recipient CMV seropositivity and CMV reactivation strongly tracked TRB clonality. Blood and skin or GI T cell repertoires showed limited TRB overlap.

CDR1 is MDHEN and CDR2 is SYDVKM in the germline V gene. This CDR3 is 14 amino acids long. The V end was cut by 5 bases, the J end by 2 bases, with 10 bases between. The source material was PBMCs, sampled after allogeneic stem cell transplant with posttransplant cyclophosphamide. V gene TRBV28 combines with J gene TRBJ1-3; D is unresolved. This TCR came from a male patient in his fifties who received an allogeneic stem cell transplant from an unrelated donor, was CMV-positive, and had acute GVHD only. Part of the T cell pool may stem from the graft donor. CDR3 in amino acids: CASSRLTTGNTIYF. In nucleotides, the CDR3 is TGTGCCAGCAGTCGCCTCACAACTGGAAACACCATATATTTT.